The 5 T cell receptor beta chains below were found in one sample sequenced in a study of vaccination and CD4 T cells after COVID-19. Their antigen targets remain unknown. Treatment here: approximately 10-day PBMC culture with coronavirus spike peptide pools or control peptides (ViraFEST assay). Sequence data for DNA of cultured CD4+ T cells were generated by the Oncomine TCR Beta short-read assay. In TCRdb, the PCR reads were re-called with MiXCR into one record per CDR3 protein. The sample shows more than 9,000 distinct CDR3 sequences, approximately 60% of them seen only once. The source material was CD4+ T cells from blood, cultured in vitro. These receptors came from a human donor who had recovered from COVID-19.

The rearrangement uses TRBV5-1 and TRBJ2-5; D perhaps matches TRBD2 (5 bases). Germline CDR1 and CDR2: SGHRS and YFSETQ. This CDR3 spans 14 amino acids. The V end was cut by 4 bases, the J end by 4 bases, with 14 bases between. CDR3 residues: CASSAPGKAETQYF. CDR3 in DNA: TGCGCCAGCAGCGCCCCCGGGAAGGCAGAGACCCAGTACTTC. Full variable domain (outside the CDR3, taken from reference TRBV5-1 and TRBJ2-5): KAGVTQTPRYLIKTRGQQVTLSCSPISGHRSVSWYQQTPGQGLQFLFEYFSETQRNKGNFPGRFSGRQFSNSRSEMNVSTLELGDSALYLCASSAPGKAETQYFGPGTRLLVL.

The chain carries TRBV6-4 and TRBJ1-5; 11 bases fit TRBD1. The CDR3 covers 15 residues. J gave up 4 bases and V 6 bases, and 5 bases lay outside the gene matches. Per germline, CDR1 MRHNA and CDR2 SNTAGT. The CDR3 DNA sequence: TGTGCCAGCAGGTTGGGACAGGGGGTGAATCAGCCCCAGCATTTT. It translates to CASRLGQGVNQPQHF.

The CDR3 region is CASSLAQGGGQPQHF. DNA for the CDR3: TGTGCCAGCAGCTTAGCGCAAGGGGGGGGCCAGCCCCAGCATTTT. The chain couples TRBV11-1 to TRBJ1-5, with D possibly matching TRBD1 (6 bases). The V end lost 0 bases, the J end lost 7 bases, and 13 bases lay between the germline ends. This CDR3 is 15 amino acids long. Germline V gene sequence: CDR1 SGHAT, CDR2 FQDESV (reference sequence).

The chain combines TRBV27 with TRBJ1-3; D not resolved. Trimming removed 3 bases from V and 2 bases from J, with 11 bases in between. CDR1 MNHEY and CDR2 SMNVEV come from the germline V gene (reference sequence). This CDR3 has 15 residues. DNA of the CDR3: TGTGCCAGCAGTTTCCGGGGTGGGGCTGGAAACACCATATATTTT. Translating gives CASSFRGGAGNTIYF.

This chain connects TRBV7-9 to TRBJ2-5; D is possibly TRBD2 (6 bases). Germline CDR1 is SEHNR and CDR2 is FQNEAQ (reference sequence). Trimming cost V 7 bases and J 5 bases, with 11 bases left between them. There are 12 residues in the CDR3. The DNA for the CDR3 is TGTGCCAGCACGGGGGTTCGGGAGACCCAGTACTTC. Protein sequence: CASTGVRETQYF.